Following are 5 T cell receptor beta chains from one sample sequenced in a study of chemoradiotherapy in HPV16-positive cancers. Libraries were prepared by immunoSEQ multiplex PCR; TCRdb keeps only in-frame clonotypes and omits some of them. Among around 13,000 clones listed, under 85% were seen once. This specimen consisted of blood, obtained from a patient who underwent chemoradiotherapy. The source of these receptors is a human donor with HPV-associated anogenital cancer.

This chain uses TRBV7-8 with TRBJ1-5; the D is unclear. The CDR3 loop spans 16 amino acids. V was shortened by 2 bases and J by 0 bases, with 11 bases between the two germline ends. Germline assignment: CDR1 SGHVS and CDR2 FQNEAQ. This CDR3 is CASSLSGLYSNQPQHF. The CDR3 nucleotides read TGTGCCAGCAGCTTATCGGGCCTATATAGCAATCAGCCCCAGCATTTT.

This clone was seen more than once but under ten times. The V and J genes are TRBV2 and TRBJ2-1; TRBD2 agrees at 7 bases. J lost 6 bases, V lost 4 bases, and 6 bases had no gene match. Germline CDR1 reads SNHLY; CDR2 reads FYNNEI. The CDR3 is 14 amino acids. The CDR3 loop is CASSAQTSSNEQFF. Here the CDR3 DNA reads TGTGCCAGCAGTGCCCAGACTAGCTCCAATGAGCAGTTCTTC.

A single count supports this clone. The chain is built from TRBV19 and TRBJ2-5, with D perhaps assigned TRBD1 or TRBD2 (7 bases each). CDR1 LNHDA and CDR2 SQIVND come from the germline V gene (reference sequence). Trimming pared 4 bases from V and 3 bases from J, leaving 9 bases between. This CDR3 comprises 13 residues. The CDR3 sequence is CASSTGGEETQYF. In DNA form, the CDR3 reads TGTGCCAGTAGTACAGGGGGGGAAGAGACCCAGTACTTC.

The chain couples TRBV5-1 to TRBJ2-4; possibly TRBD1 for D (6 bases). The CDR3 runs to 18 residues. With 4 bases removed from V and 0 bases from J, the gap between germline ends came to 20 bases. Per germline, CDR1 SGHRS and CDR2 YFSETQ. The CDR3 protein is CASSQFMTGGIAKNIQYF. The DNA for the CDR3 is TGCGCCAGCAGCCAATTTATGACAGGCGGAATAGCCAAAAACATTCAGTACTTC.

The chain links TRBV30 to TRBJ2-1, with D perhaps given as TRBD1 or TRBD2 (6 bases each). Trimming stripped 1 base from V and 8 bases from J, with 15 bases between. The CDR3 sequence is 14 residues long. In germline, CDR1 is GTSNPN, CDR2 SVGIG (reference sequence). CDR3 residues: CAWSAGGPGYEQFF. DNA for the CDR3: TGTGCCTGGAGTGCCGGGGGCCCTGGGTATGAGCAGTTCTTC.